The clone carrying this T cell receptor beta chain has more than one count but fewer than ten. What it binds is unknown. This entry is derived from a study of CD8 T cells in ankylosing spondylitis. Preparation of TCR beta libraries was done by quantitative 5'-RACE with molecular barcodes. One entry per CDR3 protein, called by TCRdb with MiXCR from the 5' RACE reads. The sample contains about 110,000 distinct CDR3 sequences, more than 20% of which appear only once. V was pared by 3 bases and J by 0 bases, with 12 bases between. The CDR3 covers 16 residues. CDR1 ENHRY and CDR2 SYGVKD come from the germline V gene. Study-wide results and limits: Clones linked to the disease showed a CD8+ phenotype. They occurred at relatively low frequencies in peripheral blood.

This sequence originates from a male donor with ankylosing spondylitis. The specimen sequenced was synovial fluid, either unsorted or a sorted T cell fraction (not recorded which). This chain links TRBV10-3 with TRBJ1-3; weak D call: TRBD1 (5 bases). The CDR3 bases are TGTGCCATCAGTGATCGTGAGGGGAGCTCTGGAAACACCATATATTTT. Its protein is CAISDREGSSGNTIYF.